One and the same sample provided the 9 T cell receptor beta chains below, sequenced in a study of blood T cell repertoires in COVID-19. Data came from immunoSEQ multiplex PCR; TCRdb stores just in-frame clones and leaves some out. This table has roughly 180,000 clones, 80% to 85% appearing once. The sequenced sample was peripheral blood. The receptors were sampled from a woman older than 75 with COVID-19, enrolled during active disease.

V usage is TRBV27 and J usage is TRBJ2-2; TRBD2 matches at 9 bases. The V gene end was trimmed by 6 bases and the J gene end by 7 bases; junction bases not matched to a gene: 15. The V gene's germline CDR1 is MNHEY and CDR2 SMNVEV (reference sequence). The CDR3 has 17 residues. CDR3 residues: CASSYDPWAREGGELFF. The CDR3 DNA sequence: TGTGCCAGCAGCTACGATCCCTGGGCGCGGGAGGGCGGGGAGCTGTTTTTT.

The chain employs TRBV11-1 and TRBJ2-1; 9 bases fit TRBD1. V trimming: 5 bases; J trimming: 4 bases; junction bases outside the gene matches: 9. This CDR3 region has 16 residues. In germline, CDR1 is SGHAT, CDR2 FQDESV (reference sequence). Here the CDR3 DNA reads TGTGCCAGCAGCAACCTACCGGGACAGGGATACAATGAGCAGTTCTTC. Its protein product is CASSNLPGQGYNEQFF.

The chain employs TRBV11-3 and TRBJ2-2; D gene ambiguous. The CDR3 sequence is 18 residues long. The V end lost 1 base, the J end lost 0 bases, and 15 bases lay between the germline ends. Germline loops: CDR1 SGHNT, CDR2 YENEEA. CDR3 sequence (DNA): TGTGCCAGCAGCTTAGGGCGACACCAGACCGCGAACACCGGGGAGCTGTTTTTT. Protein product: CASSLGRHQTANTGELFF.

The rearrangement links TRBV7-8 to TRBJ2-5; D is undetermined. The V end lost 5 bases, the J end lost 4 bases, and 11 bases lay between the germline ends. CDR3 length: 13 amino acids. The germline CDR1 and CDR2 sequences are SGHVS and FQNEAQ. The CDR3 DNA reads TGTGCCAGCAGCATAACATTTACAGAGACCCAGTACTTC. Its translation: CASSITFTETQYF.

The chain has TRBV29-1 and TRBJ2-5; 9 bases fit TRBD1. Per the germline V gene, CDR1 is SQVTM and CDR2 is ANQGSEA. This CDR3 has 13 residues. The V and J ends lost 7 bases and 5 bases, in that order; junction bases with no gene match: 8. In DNA, the CDR3 is TGCAGCGGTGGGACAGGGTTAGGGGAGACCCAGTACTTC. Its protein is CSGGTGLGETQYF.

The gene calls are TRBV7-9 and TRBJ2-1; 16 bases are shared with TRBD2. The CDR3 sequence is 17 residues long. Germline V gene lookup returns CDR1 SEHNR and CDR2 FQNEAQ (reference sequence). V trimming: 7 bases; J trimming: 7 bases; junction bases outside the gene matches: 10. This CDR3 is CASIPEGLAGGLNEQFF. The CDR3 DNA is TGTGCCAGCATCCCCGAGGGACTAGCGGGAGGGCTGAATGAGCAGTTCTTC.

CDR3 DNA: TGTGCCAGCAGCGTAGAGGTCTACGGGAAACTGTTTTTT. Protein product: CASSVEVYGKLFF. This chain uses TRBV9 with TRBJ1-4, with unresolved D. Looked up from germline, CDR1 is SGDLS and CDR2 is YYNGEE. V was trimmed by 0 bases and J by 11 bases, leaving 11 bases between them. The CDR3 sequence is 13 residues long.

The chain employs TRBV4-1 and TRBJ1-1, with 7 nucleotides matching TRBD1. Germline V lookup: CDR1 MGHRA, CDR2 YSYEKL. The length of the CDR3 is 16 residues. V was pared by 1 base and J by 0 bases, with 5 bases of the junction left unmatched. The CDR3 loop reads CASSQVPQGLNTEAFF. CDR3 coding DNA: TGCGCCAGCAGCCAAGTCCCACAGGGGTTGAACACTGAAGCTTTCTTT.

This clone was counted only a few times. The chain uses TRBV7-9 and TRBJ1-1; 9 nucleotides match TRBD1. The trim removed 3 bases at V and 10 bases at J, leaving 9 bases unmatched. The CDR3 sequence is 14 residues long. Germline CDR1 and CDR2: SEHNR and FQNEAQ (reference sequence). CDR3: CASSFGQGRVGAFF. The CDR3 nucleotides are TGTGCCAGCAGCTTCGGACAGGGGAGAGTAGGAGCTTTCTTT.